The 32 T cell receptor beta chains given below trace back to one sample, sequenced in a study of shared clonotypes between healthy human individuals. Clones were sequenced by immunoSEQ multiplex PCR, and TCRdb holds only the in-frame ones, with some missing. The repertoire holds 700,000 or so clones, with roughly 78% as singletons. Sequencing used memory CD4+ T cells sorted from blood. Subset defined: CD45RA-negative fraction. Source of these receptors: a woman under 40 in good health.

This chain joins TRBV5-1 and TRBJ2-1; 10 nucleotides align to TRBD2. This CDR3 has 14 amino acids. V shed 6 bases and J 7 bases; nucleotides not matched to a gene: 7. Germline V gene data show CDR1 as SGHRS and CDR2 as YFSETQ. This chain's CDR3 is CASNLAGVGNEQFF. The CDR3 nucleotides are TGCGCCAGCAACCTAGCGGGAGTCGGTAATGAGCAGTTCTTC.

This clone was seen ten or more times. The sample carries other DNA sequences with the same CDR3. The chain uses TRBV5-6 and TRBJ2-2, with 13 bases identical to TRBD2. Germline V gene lookup returns CDR1 SGHDT and CDR2 YYEEEE. V dropped 0 bases and J dropped 5; count of bases not matched to a gene: 4. The CDR3 is made up of 17 amino acids. The chain's CDR3 is CASSLAGLAGLTGELFF. Here the CDR3 DNA reads TGTGCCAGCAGCTTGGCGGGACTAGCGGGATTAACCGGGGAGCTGTTTTTT.

Worth noting for this clone: Other nucleotide sequences in the sample specify the same CDR3. V is TRBV6-5 and J is TRBJ2-2; TRBD1 aligns across 7 bases. Germline-derived CDR1 and CDR2 are MNHEY and SVGAGI. The CDR3 is 14 residues long. V was pared by 0 bases and J by 6 bases, with 1 base of the junction left unmatched. In DNA form, the CDR3 reads TGTGCCAGCAGTTACTCAACAGGGGCCGGGGAGCTGTTTTTT. Translated, it gives CASSYSTGAGELFF.

This sequence joins TRBV20-1 and TRBJ2-5; D gene ambiguous. The CDR3 is 11 residues long. The germline V and J ends were trimmed by 4 bases and 9 bases, with 12 bases remaining between them. CDR1 and CDR2 from the germline V gene are DFQATT and SNEGSKA (reference sequence). As DNA, the CDR3 is TGCAGTGCTATGACGCTTTCAGCCCAGTACTTC. Translation gives CSAMTLSAQYF.

This chain uses TRBV7-2 with TRBJ1-2; D is unclear. V was trimmed by 1 base and J by 6 bases, leaving 15 bases between them. The CDR3 covers 15 residues. CDR1 and CDR2 (germline): SGHTA, FQGNSA. CDR3 bases: TGTGCCAGCAGCTTAGTTGCGGGAGAAGGAGATGGCTACACCTTC. Amino acid sequence: CASSLVAGEGDGYTF.

V and J are TRBV19 and TRBJ2-6; TRBD1 matches at 9 bases. This CDR3 contains 18 residues. The J segment lost 2 bases and the V segment lost 3 bases, leaving 8 bases of the junction unmatched. The germline V gene encodes CDR1 LNHDA and CDR2 SQIVND (reference sequence). The CDR3 DNA reads as TGTGCCAGTAGTATCGACAGGGGGGCCTCTCCTGGGGCCAACGTCCTGACTTTC. It specifies CASSIDRGASPGANVLTF.

The chain combines TRBV2 with TRBJ1-4; D is perhaps TRBD1 (6 bases). Trimming removed 3 bases from V and 5 bases from J, with 13 bases in between. This CDR3 has 15 amino acids. CDR1 SNHLY and CDR2 FYNNEI come from the germline V gene. CDR3 sequence (DNA): TGTGCCAGCAGTGATACGGGGACAAGAAATGAAAAACTGTTTTTT. Translated: CASSDTGTRNEKLFF.

J is TRBJ1-4 and V is TRBV18; tentative D call: TRBD1 (5 bases). Germline CDR1 and CDR2: KGHSH and LQKENI. This CDR3 is 19 amino acids long. The V end lost 6 bases, the J end lost 0 bases, and 23 bases lay between the germline ends. Here the CDR3 reads CASSGRDLSSGATNEKLFF. CDR3 DNA sequence: TGTGCCAGCTCGGGGCGGGACTTATCAAGCGGTGCAACTAATGAAAAACTGTTTTTT.

The chain joins TRBV5-1 to TRBJ2-3, with D tentatively TRBD1 or TRBD2 (5 bases each). The CDR3 consists of 16 residues. Germline V lookup: CDR1 SGHRS, CDR2 YFSETQ. The germline V and J ends were trimmed by 5 bases and 5 bases, with 21 bases remaining between them. CDR3 sequence: CASRLERGAQGDTQYF. The CDR3 DNA follows: TGCGCCAGCAGGCTTGAGAGGGGTGCTCAGGGAGATACGCAGTATTTT.

The chain joins TRBV12-1 to TRBJ2-7. TRBV12-1 is a pseudogene. The CDR3 extends over 15 amino acids. The CDR3 DNA is TGTGCCAGCAGCGGAGGAACCTCAGGGGAGGACGAGCAGTACTTC. Its translation is CASSGGTSGEDEQYF.

This rearrangement joins TRBV19 to TRBJ1-2, with a possible D match to TRBD1 (5 bases). The CDR3 has 15 residues. Trimming shortened V by 6 bases and J by 4 bases, and 18 bases separated the two germline ends. Per the germline V gene, CDR1 is LNHDA and CDR2 is SQIVND (reference sequence). This CDR3 reads CASRNTQQGFYGYTF. Here the CDR3 DNA reads TGTGCCAGTAGAAATACTCAGCAGGGATTCTATGGCTACACCTTC.

The chain's CDR3 is CASSVQGVTEAFF. CDR3 nucleotide sequence: TGCGCCAGCAGCGTACAGGGGGTCACTGAAGCTTTCTTT. This chain joins TRBV5-1 and TRBJ1-1, with TRBD1 matching 8 bases. This CDR3 region has 13 residues. The J segment lost 4 bases and the V segment lost 4 bases, leaving 3 bases of the junction unmatched. The germline V gene encodes CDR1 SGHRS and CDR2 YFSETQ.

Of note for this clone: In the same sample, other DNA sequences code for this CDR3. The chain employs TRBV18 and TRBJ1-1, with D tentatively TRBD1 (5 bases). The V gene's germline CDR1 is KGHSH and CDR2 LQKENI. V was cut by 3 bases and J by 3 bases, with 8 bases left in between. CDR3 size: 13 residues. CDR3 in amino acids: CASSPLGDTEAFF. As DNA, the CDR3 is TGTGCCAGCTCACCTCTAGGGGACACTGAAGCTTTCTTT.

In the case of this clone: The same CDR3 is also encoded by other DNA sequences in this sample. V and J are TRBV7-9 and TRBJ1-5; D ambiguous. CDR1 and CDR2 (germline): SEHNR, FQNEAQ (reference sequence). V lost 2 bases and J 5 bases, leaving 7 bases between the germline ends. The CDR3 has 13 residues. The CDR3 loop reads CASSLNEDQPQHF. CDR3 nucleotide sequence: TGTGCCAGCAGCTTAAACGAGGATCAGCCCCAGCATTTT.

This chain joins TRBV21-1 and TRBJ1-1. TRBV21-1 is annotated as a pseudogene. The CDR3 is made up of 16 amino acids. CDR3 nucleotides: TGTGCCAGCAGCAAAGTCCCCCCCTCTATGAACACTGAAGCTTTCTTT. Its translation: CASSKVPPSMNTEAFF.

The chain recombines TRBV9 with TRBJ1-4, with a tentative D call TRBD1 (6 bases). Germline loops: CDR1 SGDLS, CDR2 YYNGEE. Deletions cut 1 base from V and 1 base from J, with 17 bases between. This CDR3 region has 18 residues. The CDR3 here is CASSVKQGGLGTNEKLFF. CDR3 nucleotide sequence: TGTGCCAGCAGCGTAAAACAGGGCGGGCTTGGAACTAATGAAAAACTGTTTTTT.

The genes are TRBV6-5 and TRBJ2-7; D is ambiguous. V shed 0 bases and J shed 7 bases, with 10 bases lying between them. This CDR3 contains 13 residues. Germline assignment: CDR1 MNHEY and CDR2 SVGAGI. Here the CDR3 reads CASSYSRSKEQYF. The CDR3 nucleotides read TGTGCCAGCAGTTACTCGAGGTCGAAGGAGCAGTACTTC.

In DNA form, the CDR3 reads TGCGCCAGCAGTGAGTCGATTCTAGGAAATGAAAAACTGTTTTTT. This sequence encodes CASSESILGNEKLFF. The chain combines TRBV10-1 with TRBJ1-4; D gene ambiguous. The V end was cut by 0 bases, the J end by 5 bases, with 10 bases between. The CDR3 is made up of 15 amino acids. In germline, CDR1 is WNHNN, CDR2 SYGVQD (reference sequence).

This clone occurred a few times. The chain is built from TRBV28 and TRBJ2-3, with D possibly matching TRBD2 (5 bases). Trimming pared 8 bases from V and 1 base from J, leaving 19 bases between. The CDR3 has 16 amino acids. Germline loops: CDR1 MDHEN, CDR2 SYDVKM. The CDR3 sequence: CASAPTIHGGTDTQYF. The CDR3 DNA sequence: TGTGCCAGCGCTCCCACCATTCACGGGGGCACAGATACGCAGTATTTT.

For this clone: This probably arose from a read error, given a far larger clone one base away. CDR3 protein: CASTWDRDTGELFF. The CDR3 DNA follows: TGTGCCAGCACCTGGGACAGGGACACCGGGGAGCTGTTTTTT. The genes are TRBV28 and TRBJ2-2; 9 bases map to TRBD1. This CDR3 is built from 14 residues. The V and J ends lost 7 bases and 3 bases, in that order; junction bases with no gene match: 3. CDR1 and CDR2 (germline): MDHEN, SYDVKM.

This clone was seen just once. CDR3 amino acids: CASIRSGDNNQPQHF. CDR3 bases: TGTGCCAGTATCCGGTCGGGGGACAATAATCAGCCCCAGCATTTT. The chain employs TRBV19 and TRBJ1-5, with D possibly matching TRBD1 (6 bases). Trimming took 7 bases from V and 4 from J, leaving 17 bases between them. The length of the CDR3 is 15 residues. Looked up from germline, CDR1 is LNHDA and CDR2 is SQIVND (reference sequence).

This clone has ten or more counts. The V and J genes are TRBV9 and TRBJ2-1; TRBD2 matches 12 bases. V was pared by 3 bases and J by 2 bases, with 0 bases of the junction left unmatched. The CDR3 extends over 15 amino acids. Germline-derived CDR1 and CDR2 are SGDLS and YYNGEE. The CDR3 sequence is CASSGTSGTYNEQFF. In DNA form, the CDR3 reads TGTGCCAGCAGCGGGACTAGCGGGACCTACAATGAGCAGTTCTTC.

CDR3 sequence: CASSLEMDRGHGYTF. The CDR3 DNA is TGTGCCAGCAGCCTCGAAATGGACAGGGGGCATGGCTACACCTTC. The chain links TRBV5-8 to TRBJ1-2; 11 nucleotides agree with TRBD1. There are 15 residues in the CDR3. With 4 bases clipped from V and 6 bases from J, the junction kept 8 bases outside the gene matches. Germline V gives CDR1 SGHTS, CDR2 YDEGEE.

The V gene is TRBV6-5, the J gene TRBJ2-5, with 8 bases identical to TRBD1. Unmatched junction bases numbered 2, after V lost 2 bases and J lost 0 bases. Germline-derived CDR1 and CDR2 are MNHEY and SVGAGI. The CDR3 loop spans 15 amino acids. CDR3 amino acids: CASSYRTGYQETQYF. The CDR3 region has the DNA TGTGCCAGCAGTTACCGGACAGGGTACCAAGAGACCCAGTACTTC.

With regard to this clone: It may be a read error: a sequence one base away is much more abundant. Other DNA sequences within the sample encode an identical CDR3. This sequence joins TRBV2 and TRBJ2-7; 8 bases agree with TRBD1. CDR3 length equals 14 residues. Germline CDR1 is SNHLY and CDR2 is FYNNEI. J gave up 3 bases and V 5 bases, and 6 bases lay outside the gene matches. CDR3 coding DNA: TGTGCCAGCAGTCCCGGGACAGGTTACTACGAGCAGTACTTC. Translation: CASSPGTGYYEQYF.

V and J are TRBV18 and TRBJ1-5; no firm D call. The germline V gene encodes CDR1 KGHSH and CDR2 LQKENI. V gave up 3 bases and J gave up 4 bases, with 13 bases separating them. CDR3 length equals 15 residues. The CDR3 protein is CASSPAERRNQPQHF. The CDR3 DNA sequence: TGTGCCAGCTCACCGGCAGAAAGACGGAATCAGCCCCAGCATTTT.

Note on this clone: This specimen includes other DNA sequences encoding the same CDR3. The chain carries TRBV29-1 and TRBJ1-1, with 7 bases aligning to TRBD1. Trimming at V came to 6 bases and at J to 0 bases, leaving 1 base not matched to a gene. CDR1 is SQVTM and CDR2 is ANQGSEA in the germline V gene. This CDR3 is 12 amino acids long. The CDR3 coding sequence is TGCAGCGTGGGACAGATGAACACTGAAGCTTTCTTT. Its protein product is CSVGQMNTEAFF.

This clone was counted between two and nine times. CDR3 sequence reads: CASSPGDRPFAQYF. Here the CDR3 DNA reads TGTGCCAGCAGCCCCGGGGACCGCCCCTTCGCGCAGTATTTT. The V and J genes are TRBV11-2 and TRBJ2-3, with D perhaps being TRBD1 or TRBD2 (5 bases each). CDR1 and CDR2 (germline): SGHAT, FQNNGV. V shed 5 bases and J shed 10 bases, with 19 bases lying between them. There are 14 residues in the CDR3.

The chain joins TRBV5-6 to TRBJ1-2; D perhaps matches TRBD1 (5 bases). CDR3 length: 16 amino acids. Trimming took off 0 bases at V and 5 bases at J, with 17 bases between the two ends. CDR1 is SGHDT, CDR2 YYEEEE, per germline. CDR3 in amino acids: CASSLAKVREYYGYTF. CDR3 in DNA: TGTGCCAGCAGCTTGGCCAAGGTCAGGGAGTATTATGGCTACACCTTC.

The V gene is TRBV25-1, the J gene TRBJ2-7; perhaps TRBD1 as D (6 bases). The V gene lost 8 bases and the J gene lost 7 bases, with 12 bases spanning the gap. This CDR3 has 11 residues. Germline assignment: CDR1 MGHDK and CDR2 SYGVNS. The CDR3 bases are TGTGCCAGCGGAACAGGGAAGGAGCAGTACTTC. Its translation: CASGTGKEQYF.

The chain employs TRBV11-1 and TRBJ2-5; the D is unclear. The CDR3 covers 16 residues. V lost 5 bases and J 0 bases, leaving 16 bases between the germline ends. Germline V CDR1 and CDR2: SGHAT, FQDESV (reference sequence). The CDR3 reads CASSASGPMYQETQYF. CDR3 DNA: TGTGCCAGCAGCGCCTCCGGACCGATGTACCAAGAGACCCAGTACTTC.

The CDR3 region has the DNA TGTGCCAGCGGGCAGGGGAGGGCTAATGAAAAACTGTTTTTT. As protein: CASGQGRANEKLFF. The chain couples TRBV25-1 to TRBJ1-4, with TRBD1 as a possible D gene (6 bases). V was shortened by 8 bases and J by 3 bases, with 13 bases between the two germline ends. The germline V gene has CDR1 MGHDK and CDR2 SYGVNS. The CDR3 runs 14 residues.